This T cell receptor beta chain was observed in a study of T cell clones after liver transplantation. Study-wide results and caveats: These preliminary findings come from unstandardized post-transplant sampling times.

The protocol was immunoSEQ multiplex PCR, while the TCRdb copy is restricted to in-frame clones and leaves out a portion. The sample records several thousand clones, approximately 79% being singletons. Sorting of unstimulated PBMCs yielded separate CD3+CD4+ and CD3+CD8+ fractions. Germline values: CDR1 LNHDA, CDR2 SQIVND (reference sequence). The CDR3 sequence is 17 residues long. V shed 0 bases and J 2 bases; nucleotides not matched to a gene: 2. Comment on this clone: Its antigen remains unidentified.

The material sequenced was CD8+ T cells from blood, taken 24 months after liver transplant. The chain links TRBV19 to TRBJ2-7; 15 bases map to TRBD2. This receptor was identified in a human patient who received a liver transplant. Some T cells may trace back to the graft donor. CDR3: CASSIDRTSGRAYEQYF. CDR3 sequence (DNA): TGTGCCAGTAGTATAGACAGGACTAGCGGGAGGGCCTACGAGCAGTACTTC.